This T cell receptor beta chain was captured in a study of blood T cell repertoires in COVID-19. Whole-study context: COVID-19 samples, acute and convalescent, were from the United States, Italy and Spain. T cells, B-cell-depleted T cells, or PBMCs supplied cDNA or gDNA.

The germline V and J ends were trimmed by 7 bases and 2 bases, with 10 bases remaining between them. Germline V gene data show CDR1 as SQVTM and CDR2 as ANQGSEA. This CDR3 has 12 residues. Original data processing: Scientists estimated how many nucleated cells there were by amplifying reference gene primers. Sequencing was performed with immunoSEQ multiplex PCR; in TCRdb, only in-frame clones are kept and a portion is missing. V, J and clone size are taken as reported in that table, and D and trimming were inferred from the DNA itself. This sample has roughly 86,000 clones, with 91% found just once. The source is a woman aged 50 to 60 in a cohort sampled during active COVID-19. The specimen sequenced was peripheral blood. The J gene is TRBJ2-3, the V gene TRBV29-1, with a possible D match to TRBD2 (5 bases). Written as DNA, the CDR3 is TGCAGCGGCGGACTGCTCACAGATACGCAGTATTTT. It codes for CSGGLLTDTQYF.